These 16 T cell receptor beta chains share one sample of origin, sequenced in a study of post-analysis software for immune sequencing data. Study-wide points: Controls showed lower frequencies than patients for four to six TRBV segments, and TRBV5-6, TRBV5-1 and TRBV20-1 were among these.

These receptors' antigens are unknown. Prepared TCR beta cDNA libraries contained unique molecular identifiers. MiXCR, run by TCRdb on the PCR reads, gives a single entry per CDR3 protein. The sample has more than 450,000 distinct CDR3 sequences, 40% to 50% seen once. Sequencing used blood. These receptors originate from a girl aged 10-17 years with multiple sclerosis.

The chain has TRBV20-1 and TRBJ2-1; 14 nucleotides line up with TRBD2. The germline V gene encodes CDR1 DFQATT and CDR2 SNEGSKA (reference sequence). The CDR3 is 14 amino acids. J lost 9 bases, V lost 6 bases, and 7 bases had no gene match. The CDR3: CSARLAGGIGEQFF. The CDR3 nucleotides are TGCAGTGCAAGACTAGCGGGAGGGATAGGTGAGCAGTTCTTC.

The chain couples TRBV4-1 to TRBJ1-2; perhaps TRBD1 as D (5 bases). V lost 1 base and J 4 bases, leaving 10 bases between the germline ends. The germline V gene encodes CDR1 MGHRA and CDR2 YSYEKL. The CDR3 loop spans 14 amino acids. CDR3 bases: TGCGCCAGCAGCCAAGGTCGGGGGGGCTATGGCTACACCTTC. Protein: CASSQGRGGYGYTF.

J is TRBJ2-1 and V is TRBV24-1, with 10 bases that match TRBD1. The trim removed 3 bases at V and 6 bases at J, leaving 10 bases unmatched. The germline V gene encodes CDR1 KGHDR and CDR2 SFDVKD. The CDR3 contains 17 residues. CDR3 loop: CATSDTTGTGDPNEQFF. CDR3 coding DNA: TGTGCCACCAGTGATACCACCGGGACAGGGGATCCCAATGAGCAGTTCTTC.

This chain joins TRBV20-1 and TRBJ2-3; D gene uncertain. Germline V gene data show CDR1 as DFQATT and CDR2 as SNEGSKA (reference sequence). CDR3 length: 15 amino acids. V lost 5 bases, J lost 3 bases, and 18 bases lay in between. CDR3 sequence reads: CSARQSGQLTDTQYF. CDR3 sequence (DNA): TGCAGTGCTCGCCAATCTGGGCAGTTAACAGATACGCAGTATTTT.

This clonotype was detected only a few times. The CDR3 DNA follows: TGTGCCATCAGTGAGTCGAGGGATGGCTACACCTTC. It yields the protein CAISESRDGYTF. The chain couples TRBV10-3 to TRBJ1-2; D remains ambiguous. The CDR3 runs 12 residues. Germline V lookup: CDR1 ENHRY, CDR2 SYGVKD. V dropped 0 bases and J dropped 6 bases, with 5 bases sitting between them.

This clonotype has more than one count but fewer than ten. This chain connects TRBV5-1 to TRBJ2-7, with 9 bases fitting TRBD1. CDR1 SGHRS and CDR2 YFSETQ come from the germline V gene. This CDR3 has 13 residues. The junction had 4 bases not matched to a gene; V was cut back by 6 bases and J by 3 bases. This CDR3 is CASNMDRGYEQYF. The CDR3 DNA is TGCGCCAGCAACATGGACAGGGGCTACGAGCAGTACTTC.

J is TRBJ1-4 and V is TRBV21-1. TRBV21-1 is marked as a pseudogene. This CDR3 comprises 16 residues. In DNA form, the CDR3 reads TGTGCCAGCAGCAAAGGGTCGCAGCCAACTAATGAAAAACTGTTTTTT. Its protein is CASSKGSQPTNEKLFF.

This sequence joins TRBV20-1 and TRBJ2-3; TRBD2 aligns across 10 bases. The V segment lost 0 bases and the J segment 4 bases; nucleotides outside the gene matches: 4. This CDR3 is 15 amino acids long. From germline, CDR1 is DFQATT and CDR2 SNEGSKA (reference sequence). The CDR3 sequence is CSARDGAGGPDTQYF. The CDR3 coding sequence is TGCAGTGCTAGAGATGGAGCGGGAGGGCCAGATACGCAGTATTTT.

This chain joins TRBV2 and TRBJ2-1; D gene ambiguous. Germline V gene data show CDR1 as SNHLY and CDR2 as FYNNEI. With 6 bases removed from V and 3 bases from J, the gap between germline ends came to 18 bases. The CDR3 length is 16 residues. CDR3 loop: CASRDPGFAGYNEQFF. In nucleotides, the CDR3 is TGTGCCAGCAGGGATCCTGGTTTCGCCGGCTACAATGAGCAGTTCTTC.

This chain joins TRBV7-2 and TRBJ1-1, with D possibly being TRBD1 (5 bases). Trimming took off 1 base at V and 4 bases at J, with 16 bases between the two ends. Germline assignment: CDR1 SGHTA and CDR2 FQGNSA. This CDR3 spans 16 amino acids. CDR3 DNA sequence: TGTGCCAGCAGCTTAGTGGGGCTTCGGGGTAGCACTGAAGCTTTCTTT. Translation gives CASSLVGLRGSTEAFF. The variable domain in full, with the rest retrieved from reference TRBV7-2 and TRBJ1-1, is GAGVSQSPSNKVTEKGKDVELRCDPISGHTALYWYRQSLGQGLEFLIYFQGNSAPDKSGLPSDRFSAERTGGSVSTLTIQRTQQEDSAVYLCASSLVGLRGSTEAFFGQGTRLTVV.

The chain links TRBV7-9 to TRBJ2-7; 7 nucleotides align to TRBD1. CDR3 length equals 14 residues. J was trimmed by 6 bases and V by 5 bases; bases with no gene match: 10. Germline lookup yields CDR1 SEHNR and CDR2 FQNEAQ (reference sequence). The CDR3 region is CASSQERQGGEQYF. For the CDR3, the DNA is TGTGCCAGCAGCCAAGAGCGACAGGGCGGCGAGCAGTACTTC.

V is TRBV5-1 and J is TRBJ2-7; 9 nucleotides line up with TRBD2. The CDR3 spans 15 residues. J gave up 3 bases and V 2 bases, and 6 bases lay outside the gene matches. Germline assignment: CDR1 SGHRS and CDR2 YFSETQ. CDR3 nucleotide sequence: TGCGCCAGCAGCTTACTAGCGGGCAGCGACTACGAGCAGTACTTC. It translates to CASSLLAGSDYEQYF. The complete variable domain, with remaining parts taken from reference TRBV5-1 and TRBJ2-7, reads KAGVTQTPRYLIKTRGQQVTLSCSPISGHRSVSWYQQTPGQGLQFLFEYFSETQRNKGNFPGRFSGRQFSNSRSEMNVSTLELGDSALYLCASSLLAGSDYEQYFGPGTRLTVT.

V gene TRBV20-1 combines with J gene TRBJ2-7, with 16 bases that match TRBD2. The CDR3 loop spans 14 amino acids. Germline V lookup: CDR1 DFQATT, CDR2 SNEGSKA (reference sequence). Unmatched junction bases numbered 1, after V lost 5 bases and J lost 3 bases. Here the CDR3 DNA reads TGCAGTGCTGGGACTAGCGGGGGGGACTACGAGCAGTACTTC. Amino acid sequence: CSAGTSGGDYEQYF.

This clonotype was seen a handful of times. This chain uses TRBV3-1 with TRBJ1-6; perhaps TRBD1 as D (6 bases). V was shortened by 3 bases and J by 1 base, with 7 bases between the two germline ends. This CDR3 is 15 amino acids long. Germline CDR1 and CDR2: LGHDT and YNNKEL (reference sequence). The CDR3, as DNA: TGTGCCAGCAGCCAGACAGGTTCCTATAATTCACCCCTCCACTTT. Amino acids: CASSQTGSYNSPLHF.

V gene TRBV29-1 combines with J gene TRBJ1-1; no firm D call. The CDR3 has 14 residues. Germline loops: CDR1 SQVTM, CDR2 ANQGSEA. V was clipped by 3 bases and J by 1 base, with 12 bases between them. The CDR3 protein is CSVDARGGNTEAFF. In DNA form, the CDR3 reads TGCAGCGTTGACGCCCGAGGAGGGAACACTGAAGCTTTCTTT.

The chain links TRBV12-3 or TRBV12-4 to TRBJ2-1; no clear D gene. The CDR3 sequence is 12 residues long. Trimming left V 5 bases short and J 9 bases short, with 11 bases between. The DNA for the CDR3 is TGTGCCAGCAGTCCACGACTGCGTGAGCAGTTCTTC. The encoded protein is CASSPRLREQFF.